These 30 T cell receptor beta chains originate from one sample sequenced in a study of early T cells in non-severe SARS-CoV-2 infection. TCRdb fed the 5' RACE reads into MiXCR, producing one record per CDR3 protein. The table has 40,000 to 60,000 distinct CDR3 sequences, about 7.8% seen once. The sample taken for sequencing was whole blood. These receptor sequences come from an adult who was a healthcare worker with PCR-confirmed SARS-CoV-2 infection or an uninfected control (not recorded which).

Ten or more counts support this clonotype. The CDR3 region is CASSFSGRELFF. The CDR3 DNA reads as TGTGCCAGCAGCTTTTCAGGCCGGGAGCTGTTTTTT. This chain joins TRBV7-9 and TRBJ2-2; D ambiguous. The CDR3 sequence is 12 residues long. Trimming pared 3 bases from V and 9 bases from J, leaving 8 bases between. CDR1 SEHNR and CDR2 FQNEAQ come from the germline V gene (reference sequence).

This clonotype has only a few counts. The chain couples TRBV5-4 to TRBJ2-3; 7 bases match TRBD2. This CDR3 spans 14 amino acids. CDR1 is SGHNT and CDR2 is YYREEE in the germline V gene (reference sequence). The J segment lost 4 bases and the V segment lost 0 bases, leaving 2 bases of the junction unmatched. The CDR3 is CASSLVGLADTQYF. CDR3 sequence (DNA): TGTGCCAGCAGCTTGGTCGGACTAGCAGATACGCAGTATTTT.

Ten or more counts support this clonotype. The chain employs TRBV6-2 or TRBV6-3 and TRBJ2-3; D is perhaps TRBD2 (6 bases). This CDR3 comprises 16 residues. V gave up 5 bases and J gave up 6 bases, with 21 bases separating them. CDR1 MNHEY and CDR2 SVGEGT come from the germline V gene. The CDR3: CASSQKSATGADTQYF. CDR3 in DNA: TGTGCCAGCAGTCAAAAGTCGGCGACGGGAGCGGATACGCAGTATTTT.

The table lists this clonotype with many counts. The rearrangement uses TRBV20-1 and TRBJ1-2; D is unclear. The CDR3 spans 10 residues. V lost 7 bases and J lost 5, with 8 bases in between. CDR1 is DFQATT and CDR2 is SNEGSKA in the germline V gene (reference sequence). Here the CDR3 reads CSVWDYGYTF. In nucleotides, the CDR3 is TGCAGTGTCTGGGATTATGGCTACACCTTC.

This clonotype was seen at least ten times. The chain links TRBV2 to TRBJ2-3, with 8 nucleotides matching TRBD1. This CDR3 has 15 amino acids. Trimming at V came to 7 bases and at J to 0 bases, leaving 6 bases not matched to a gene. The germline V gene has CDR1 SNHLY and CDR2 FYNNEI. This CDR3 is CASKPGQGSTDTQYF. Here the CDR3 DNA reads TGTGCCAGCAAGCCAGGACAGGGTAGCACAGATACGCAGTATTTT. The complete variable domain, with remaining parts taken from reference TRBV2 and TRBJ2-3, reads EPEVTQTPSHQVTQMGQEVILRCVPISNHLYFYWYRQILGQKVEFLVSFYNNEISEKSEIFDDQFSVERPDGSNFTLKIRSTKLEDSAMYFCASKPGQGSTDTQYFGPGTRLTVL.

The chain joins TRBV20-1 to TRBJ2-1; TRBD2 matches at 7 bases. Losses at the gene ends were 5 bases for V and 3 bases for J; bases not matched to a gene: 7. Germline V lookup: CDR1 DFQATT, CDR2 SNEGSKA (reference sequence). The length of the CDR3 is 14 residues. The CDR3 nucleotides are TGCAGTGCTCGGAGAGGGACTAACTACAATGAGCAGTTCTTC. Residues: CSARRGTNYNEQFF.

A few counts support this clonotype. Here the CDR3 reads CASSDGDRRTGELFF. The DNA of the CDR3 is TGTGCCAGCAGTGACGGGGACAGGCGGACCGGGGAGCTGTTTTTT. The J gene is TRBJ2-2, the V gene TRBV6-1, with 8 bases identical to TRBD1. The V gene's germline CDR1 is MNHNS and CDR2 SASEGT. V lost 3 bases and J lost 5; bases outside the gene matches: 5. The CDR3 contains 15 residues.

Many counts were recorded for this clonotype. This rearrangement joins TRBV20-1 to TRBJ2-4; perhaps TRBD1 as D (8 bases). The germline V gene has CDR1 DFQATT and CDR2 SNEGSKA (reference sequence). Between the trimmed V and J ends, which lost 3 bases and 8 bases, there was a span of 14 bases. This CDR3 comprises 13 residues. The CDR3 here is CSASFTGGDIQYF. The CDR3 coding sequence is TGCAGTGCTAGTTTTACAGGGGGGGACATTCAGTACTTC.

The J gene is TRBJ2-3, the V gene TRBV6-2 or TRBV6-3; D ambiguous. Trimming stripped 2 bases from V and 2 bases from J, with 14 bases between. From germline, CDR1 is MNHEY and CDR2 SVGEGT. This CDR3 comprises 16 residues. The CDR3 sequence: CASSYESSSFTDTQYF. The CDR3 DNA reads TGTGCCAGCAGTTACGAGAGCTCGTCCTTCACAGATACGCAGTATTTT.

This clonotype was seen many times. At one of its ends the junction is not consistent with the germline gene, which may arise from a read error. The genes are TRBV6-5 and TRBJ2-7; 8 nucleotides match TRBD1. The CDR3 runs 15 residues. Germline CDR1 and CDR2: MNHEY and SVGAGI. The CDR3 DNA follows: TGTGCCAGCAGTTATCTCACAGGGGGGAACTACGAACAGTACTTC. It specifies CASSYLTGGNYEQYF.

This clonotype appeared many times. This rearrangement joins TRBV27 to TRBJ1-5, with 11 bases lining up with TRBD1. Germline values: CDR1 MNHEY, CDR2 SMNVEV (reference sequence). Trimming removed 3 bases from V and 7 bases from J; junction bases left unmatched: 5. The CDR3 is 15 residues long. The CDR3 nucleotides are TGTGCCAGCAGTTTTCAAGGACAGGGGGCCCAGCCCCAGCATTTT. This codes for CASSFQGQGAQPQHF.

This clonotype occurred many times. The chain recombines TRBV7-2 with TRBJ1-5; unclear D gene. Germline V CDR1 and CDR2: SGHTA, FQGNSA. Trimming took off 2 bases at V and 4 bases at J, with 3 bases between the two ends. The CDR3 runs 12 residues. The DNA of the CDR3 is TGTGCCAGCAGCTTACCTAATCAGCCCCAGCATTTT. As protein: CASSLPNQPQHF. Together with reference TRBV7-2 and TRBJ1-5, the CDR3 gives the full variable domain: GAGVSQSPSNKVTEKGKDVELRCDPISGHTALYWYRQSLGQGLEFLIYFQGNSAPDKSGLPSDRFSAERTGGSVSTLTIQRTQQEDSAVYLCASSLPNQPQHFGDGTRLSIL.

This clonotype was counted at least ten times. The rearrangement uses TRBV5-1 and TRBJ1-1; no firm D call. The germline gives CDR1 SGHRS, CDR2 YFSETQ. The CDR3 extends over 15 amino acids. V was clipped by 0 bases and J by 0 bases, with 9 bases between them. The CDR3 spells CASSLDGSMNTEAFF. Here the CDR3 DNA reads TGCGCCAGCAGCTTGGATGGCAGCATGAACACTGAAGCTTTCTTT. Together with reference TRBV5-1 and TRBJ1-1, the CDR3 gives the full variable domain: KAGVTQTPRYLIKTRGQQVTLSCSPISGHRSVSWYQQTPGQGLQFLFEYFSETQRNKGNFPGRFSGRQFSNSRSEMNVSTLELGDSALYLCASSLDGSMNTEAFFGQGTRLTVV.

At least ten counts were recorded for this clonotype. The gene calls are TRBV2 and TRBJ1-1, with D possibly matching TRBD1 (5 bases). Germline V gene lookup returns CDR1 SNHLY and CDR2 FYNNEI. Trimming left V 10 bases short and J 3 bases short, with 12 bases between. This CDR3 is 12 amino acids long. The DNA for the CDR3 is TGTGCCAACTCATGGGGGGACACTGAAGCTTTCTTT. This sequence encodes CANSWGDTEAFF.

This clonotype was seen repeatedly, ten times or more. This sequence joins TRBV5-1 and TRBJ1-1, with TRBD1 as a possible D gene (5 bases). The CDR3 is 13 amino acids. Germline CDR1 is SGHRS and CDR2 is YFSETQ. The ends were cut back, 2 bases at V and 4 bases at J, with 9 bases in the middle. CDR3 DNA sequence: TGCGCCAGCAGCTTAGAGGGGAGCACTGAAGCTTTCTTT. Translating gives CASSLEGSTEAFF.

This clonotype was counted a few times. This sequence joins TRBV12-3 or TRBV12-4 and TRBJ1-1; D not resolved. The CDR3 contains 16 residues. Trimming removed 2 bases at V and 1 base at J, with 14 bases between. This CDR3 reads CASSLRVGQANTEAFF. CDR3 coding DNA: TGTGCCAGCAGTTTAAGAGTAGGGCAGGCGAACACTGAAGCTTTCTTT.

This clonotype was detected many times. This chain joins TRBV12-5 and TRBJ2-1; TRBD1 matches 9 bases. This CDR3 comprises 18 residues. V lost 0 bases, J lost 6 bases, and 12 bases stayed unmatched. Germline V CDR1 and CDR2: LGHNT, FRNRAP. The CDR3 loop reads CASGLVIFPGQGPNEQFF. The DNA of the CDR3 is TGTGCTAGTGGTTTGGTGATATTCCCGGGACAGGGACCCAATGAGCAGTTCTTC.

This clonotype was observed at least ten times. The chain carries TRBV30 and TRBJ1-1, with TRBD1 identical over 11 bases. V was clipped by 1 base and J by 8 bases; unmatched bases: 6. This CDR3 contains 14 residues. Per the germline V gene, CDR1 is GTSNPN and CDR2 is SVGIG (reference sequence). In nucleotides, the CDR3 is TGTGCCTGGAGTGGCCGGACAGGGGGCCCCGAAGCTTTCTTT. Translation gives CAWSGRTGGPEAFF. Based on the CDR3 plus reference TRBV30 and TRBJ1-1, the full variable domain is SQTIHQWPATLVQPVGSPLSLECTVEGTSNPNLYWYRQAAGRGLQLLFYSVGIGQISSEVPQNLSASRPQDRQFILSSKKLLLSDSGFYLCAWSGRTGGPEAFFGQGTRLTVV.

This clonotype has more than one count but fewer than ten. The V call is TRBV24-1, the J call TRBJ2-2; D possibly corresponds to TRBD2 (6 bases). Trimming pared 3 bases from V and 6 bases from J, leaving 16 bases between. The length of the CDR3 is 16 residues. The V gene's germline CDR1 is KGHDR and CDR2 SFDVKD. The CDR3 DNA follows: TGTGCCACCAGTGATGGAGGGAGATCGATGGCCGGGGAGCTGTTTTTT. Translation gives CATSDGGRSMAGELFF.

This clonotype was observed many times. V and J are TRBV28 and TRBJ2-1, with TRBD2 matching 13 bases. J lost 6 bases, V lost 3 bases, and 2 bases had no gene match. Looked up from germline, CDR1 is MDHEN and CDR2 is SYDVKM. The CDR3 is made up of 15 amino acids. DNA for the CDR3: TGTGCCAGCAGTTTCTGGACTAGCGGGGGCAATGAGCAGTTCTTC. Its protein is CASSFWTSGGNEQFF.

This clonotype was recorded at least ten times. J is TRBJ2-2 and V is TRBV5-5; 7 nucleotides align to TRBD1. CDR3 size: 14 residues. The V segment lost 4 bases and the J segment 4 bases; nucleotides outside the gene matches: 4. Germline CDR1 reads SGHKS; CDR2 reads YYEKEE (reference sequence). The CDR3 DNA follows: TGTGCCAGCAGCGTGGGACAGCTCACCGGGGAGCTGTTTTTT. It encodes CASSVGQLTGELFF. The complete variable domain, with remaining parts taken from reference TRBV5-5 and TRBJ2-2, reads DAGVTQSPTHLIKTRGQQVTLRCSPISGHKSVSWYQQVLGQGPQFIFQYYEKEERGRGNFPDRFSARQFPNYSSELNVNALLLGDSALYLCASSVGQLTGELFFGEGSRLTVL.

The chain recombines TRBV19 with TRBJ2-7; D ambiguous. V was shortened by 8 bases and J by 3 bases, with 14 bases between the two germline ends. The V gene's germline CDR1 is LNHDA and CDR2 SQIVND (reference sequence). This CDR3 is built from 13 residues. The CDR3 loop reads CASRTEQGYEQYF. In DNA, the CDR3 is TGTGCCAGTCGGACCGAGCAAGGCTACGAGCAGTACTTC. Drawing the rest from reference TRBV19 and TRBJ2-7, the complete variable domain is DGGITQSPKYLFRKEGQNVTLSCEQNLNHDAMYWYRQDPGQGLRLIYYSQIVNDFQKGDIAEGYSVSREKKESFPLTVTSAQKNPTAFYLCASRTEQGYEQYFGPGTRLTVT.

J is TRBJ2-1 and V is TRBV2; unclear D gene. Germline values: CDR1 SNHLY, CDR2 FYNNEI. Trimming removed 7 bases from V and 2 bases from J, with 12 bases in between. The CDR3 runs to 14 residues. Here the CDR3 DNA reads TGTGCCAGCATTAGGCAGGCTGCCTACAATGAGCAGTTCTTC. Translated, it gives CASIRQAAYNEQFF. Looking up the rest from reference TRBV2 and TRBJ2-1 gives the full variable domain: EPEVTQTPSHQVTQMGQEVILRCVPISNHLYFYWYRQILGQKVEFLVSFYNNEISEKSEIFDDQFSVERPDGSNFTLKIRSTKLEDSAMYFCASIRQAAYNEQFFGPGTRLTVL.

This clonotype has a handful of counts. The chain combines TRBV4-3 with TRBJ2-7; TRBD1 matches 11 bases. V dropped 4 bases and J dropped 3; count of bases not matched to a gene: 5. The CDR3 covers 15 residues. Germline CDR1 is LGHNA and CDR2 is YSLEER. The CDR3 loop is CASSPTGTGGYEQYF. The CDR3 coding sequence is TGCGCCAGCAGCCCTACCGGGACAGGGGGCTACGAGCAGTACTTC.

This clonotype was seen repeatedly, ten times or more. This chain connects TRBV27 to TRBJ2-3; perhaps TRBD1 as D (6 bases). Trimming shortened V by 3 bases and J by 4 bases, and 14 bases separated the two germline ends. This CDR3 is built from 15 residues. Germline values: CDR1 MNHEY, CDR2 SMNVEV (reference sequence). Here the CDR3 reads CASSLAGDSPDTQYF. The CDR3 DNA follows: TGTGCCAGCAGTTTGGCAGGGGATAGCCCAGATACGCAGTATTTT.

A word on this clonotype: A read error may be the cause here, since a much bigger clone is one base away. The V gene is TRBV6-5, the J gene TRBJ1-2, with TRBD1 as a possible D gene (5 bases). Trimming stripped 6 bases from V and 9 bases from J, with 14 bases between. The germline V gene encodes CDR1 MNHEY and CDR2 SVGAGI. This CDR3 is 12 amino acids long. This CDR3 is CASRVHGASYTF. Written as DNA, the CDR3 is TGTGCCAGCAGGGTACATGGGGCAAGCTACACCTTC.

The V gene is TRBV7-2, the J gene TRBJ2-1; TRBD2 might be the D (5 bases). Per the germline V gene, CDR1 is SGHTA and CDR2 is FQGNSA. V was shortened by 1 base and J by 12 bases, with 19 bases between the two germline ends. There are 15 residues in the CDR3. CDR3: CASSLDPMERARQFF. CDR3 nucleotide sequence: TGTGCCAGCAGCTTAGACCCGATGGAGAGGGCGAGGCAGTTCTTC. Together with reference TRBV7-2 and TRBJ2-1, the CDR3 gives the full variable domain: GAGVSQSPSNKVTEKGKDVELRCDPISGHTALYWYRQSLGQGLEFLIYFQGNSAPDKSGLPSDRFSAERTGGSVSTLTIQRTQQEDSAVYLCASSLDPMERARQFFGPGTRLTVL.

There are a few counts of this clonotype. The chain links TRBV5-1 to TRBJ2-5; D is undetermined. CDR1 SGHRS and CDR2 YFSETQ come from the germline V gene. V dropped 2 bases and J dropped 1 base, with 9 bases sitting between them. The CDR3 runs 14 residues. The CDR3 region has the DNA TGCGCCAGCAGCTTTCGGCCTACCCAAGAGACCCAGTACTTC. Amino acid sequence: CASSFRPTQETQYF.

The V call is TRBV29-1, the J call TRBJ2-1; the D is unclear. Germline V lookup: CDR1 SQVTM, CDR2 ANQGSEA. Deletions cut 1 base from V and 8 bases from J, with 6 bases between. The CDR3 has 11 amino acids. DNA for the CDR3: TGCAGCGTTGAAGGCTTCGATGAGCAGTTCTTC. This codes for CSVEGFDEQFF.

In this sample, this clonotype turned up a few times. This chain uses TRBV27 with TRBJ2-2; a weak D match, TRBD1 (5 bases). V was pared by 2 bases and J by 6 bases, with 13 bases between. This CDR3 has 15 residues. Germline V gene sequence: CDR1 MNHEY, CDR2 SMNVEV (reference sequence). The CDR3 DNA follows: TGTGCCAGCAGTTTACTGGGGCCCGGGTCCGGGGAGCTGTTTTTT. It codes for CASSLLGPGSGELFF.